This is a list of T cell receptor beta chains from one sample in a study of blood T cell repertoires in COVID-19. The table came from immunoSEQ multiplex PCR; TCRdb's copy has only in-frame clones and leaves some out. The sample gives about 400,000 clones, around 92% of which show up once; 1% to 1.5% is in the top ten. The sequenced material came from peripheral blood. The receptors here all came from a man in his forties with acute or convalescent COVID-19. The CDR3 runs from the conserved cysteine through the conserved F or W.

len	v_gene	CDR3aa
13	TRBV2	CASRRRTDYGYTF
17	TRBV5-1	CASSQRTSGNSGNTIYF
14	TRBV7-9	CASSLGQGVQPQHF
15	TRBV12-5	CASGDRDPMNTEAFF
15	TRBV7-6	CASSRDRGQDTEAFF
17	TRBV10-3	CAIRVGLQGARDTEAFF
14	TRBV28	CASSLGQGNYGYTF
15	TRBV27	CASIHRGLTGETQYF
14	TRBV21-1	CASSKITGTVAYTF
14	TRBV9	CASSVAGSNTEAFF
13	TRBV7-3	CASSLRRGAEQFF
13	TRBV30	CAWSDSAGNTIYF
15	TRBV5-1	CASSSGGTGDQPQHF
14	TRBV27	CTSSLKPREYEQYF
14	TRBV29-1	CSVAQVDSYNEQFF
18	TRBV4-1	CASSLQDPGLAVGGEQFF
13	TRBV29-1	CSVLGLAKNIQYF
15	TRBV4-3	CASSQDLQLGNTIYF
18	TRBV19	CASSTGYRGRYSNQPQHF
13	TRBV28	CASRKSSGNTIYF
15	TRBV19	CASSLGQFLNTEAFF
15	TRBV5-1	CASSSQVGGNTEAFF
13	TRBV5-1	CASSRSAQETQYF
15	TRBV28	CASSFRDRVYNEQFF
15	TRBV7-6	CASSSVTHGTDTQYF
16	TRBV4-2	CASSQDPGGEGETQYF
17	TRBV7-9	CASSLVGDWKSSYEQYF
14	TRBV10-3	CAISEEGANQPQHF
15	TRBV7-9	CASSPTGYEEETQYF
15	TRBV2	CASNLQGKENSPLHF
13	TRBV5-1	CASSLSGHTEAFF
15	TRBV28	CASSKDSFSGNTIYF
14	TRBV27	CASSSYRAPQPQHF
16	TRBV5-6	CASSPGQGANTGELFF
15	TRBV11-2	CASSTRTGVRYEQYF
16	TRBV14	CASSRGSWTQAGLQYF
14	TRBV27	CASSPLRGEPEAFF
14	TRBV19	CASSATSRSYEQYF
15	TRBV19	CASSISGSVHGELFF
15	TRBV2	CASSETGFGTGELFF
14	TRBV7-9	CASSLGGKNTEAFF
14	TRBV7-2	CASSPSRANEKLFF
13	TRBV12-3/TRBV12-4	CASSRQGASEAFF
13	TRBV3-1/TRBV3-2	CASCDRSSYEQYF
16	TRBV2	CASKRDAPSGANVLTF